The T cell receptor beta chain under discussion was sequenced for a study of shared clonotypes between healthy human individuals. The authors ran the assay at deep level. Clones were read by immunoSEQ multiplex PCR, and TCRdb kept only the in-frame ones, dropping some. The repertoire holds about 2.1 million clones, 85% to 95% seen once, with over 1.5% in the top ten. Germline V lookup: CDR1 MNHEY, CDR2 SVGAGI. This CDR3 spans 16 amino acids. The junction had 3 bases not matched to a gene; V was cut back by 2 bases and J by 5 bases. Study-wide findings and caveats: A handful of donors held about 5% of naive CD4 clonotypes in common.

Worth noting for this clone: The antigen is not known. This specimen includes other DNA sequences encoding the same CDR3.

Naive CD8 cells, CD45RO-negative and positively selected for CCR7, excluded terminally differentiated effector memory CD45RA+ cells. Sequencing was done on a sample of naive CD8+ T cells from PBMCs. This clonotype was obtained from a man younger than 30 in good health. Some clones in this sample may be carry-over from other donors' samples. The chain couples TRBV6-5 to TRBJ2-5, with TRBD2 matching over 15 bases. The CDR3 DNA reads TGTGCCAGCAGTTACGGACTAGCGGGAGGGCCGGAGACCCAGTACTTC. This codes for CASSYGLAGGPETQYF.